This TCR beta chain originates from a study of blood T cell repertoires in COVID-19 (dated by TCRdb to the early 2020s). General notes on the study: Collaborator samples came from the United States, Italy and Spain and covered acute and convalescent phases of COVID-19. The prospective study material was composed of cDNA or gDNA derived from T cells, B-cell-depleted T cells, or PBMCs. Subjects who had been exposed to COVID-19, were actively infected with it, or had recovered from it provided the deeply sampled blood TCRbeta repertoires that made up the dataset. The repertoires were released in a freely available public database meant as a resource for research on the immune response to SARS-CoV-2. The samples were drawn from the first 160 participants of the ongoing ImmuneRACE study and from 950 to 1,500 subjects provided by 6 global collaborators. Nearly every sample came with metadata listing a de-identified subject ID, COVID-19 status, age in years and sex. HLA class I and class II types, where available, came from metadata supplied by the sample provider rather than from assay-based typing. The research as a whole found: The amount of clinical and demographic metadata varied by source and participant and was provided uncurated.

In regard to this clone: The target of this receptor is not known. Per-nucleotide qualities are absent, and no much larger clonotype sits a single base away.

The collaborating institutions used their own protocols to collect whole blood in K2EDTA tubes. Collaborator samples were shipped for TCRbeta analysis as frozen whole blood, isolated PBMCs, or DNA extracted from either sample type. The immunoSEQ Assay, a bias-controlled multiplex PCR, was used to amplify TCRbeta CDR3 regions from genomic DNA. Per the original workflow: Within the assay, amplification of reference gene primers was used to estimate how many nucleated cells each sample contained. To quantify the absolute abundance of each unique TCRbeta CDR3 rearrangement, sequence reads were collapsed and filtered. Productive Simpson clonality was computed per sample as the square root of Simpson's diversity index over productive rearrangements. The immuneACCESS repertoire file appears here via TCRdb, limited to in-frame rearrangements. These files lack a portion of the clones; in checked studies, under half of the deficit traces to unresolved V genes, and the cause of the others is not known. V and J calls and clone size are copied from that table; D and trimming were computed from the DNA. The sample table holds under 75,000 clones, of which around 80% were seen once. The biggest ten clones account for roughly 6.7% of the sample.

The germline V gene specifies SGHTA as CDR1 and FQGTGA as CDR2. V loses 5 bases at its end and J loses 7 bases; junction bases beyond the gene matches: 7. The CDR3 measures 14 amino acids from cysteine to phenylalanine. Only CDR3 DNA is held: 42 bases, read in frame from base 1. Sequenced material: peripheral blood. The rearranged chain carries TRBV7-3 and TRBJ1-5; the junction holds 8 bases that match TRBD1. The receptor comes from a man in his 60s with acute or convalescent COVID-19. The nucleotide sequence is given as TGTGCCAGCAGCGCACAGGGGGGAGTCCAGCCCCAGCATTTT. It codes for CASSAQGGVQPQHF.